The entry below describes one T cell receptor beta chain. The entry originates in a study of shared clonotypes between healthy human individuals. Losses at the gene ends were 5 bases for V and 4 bases for J; bases not matched to a gene: 3. CDR1 is SGHNT, CDR2 YYREEE, per germline (reference sequence). The CDR3 has 14 amino acids. The material for each subset, its genomic DNA, was split evenly across several immunoSEQ plates. As handled by the study authors: Filtering differed since immunoSEQ provided only junctions, with no quality scores. The table came from immunoSEQ multiplex PCR; TCRdb's copy has only in-frame clones and leaves some out. V, J and clone size were drawn from that table, and D and trimming were deduced from the DNA. The sample lists around 1.9 million clones; just over 90% were seen once. It was CD45RO-negative cells, positively selected for CCR7, that made up naive CD8 cells, with terminally differentiated effector memory CD45RA+ cells excluded. Among the donors, all were Caucasian adults who lived in Nashville, Tennessee.

This TCR was recovered from a man aged 18 to 29 in good health. Some clones in this sample may be carry-over from other donors' samples. Material: naive CD8+ T cells from PBMCs. The chain links TRBV5-4 to TRBJ2-4; TRBD1 matches 10 bases. The CDR3 reads CASSSGQGKNIQYF. The CDR3 DNA reads as TGTGCCAGCAGTTCGGGACAGGGGAAAAACATTCAGTACTTC.